What follows are 16 T cell receptor beta chains derived from one specimen sequenced in a study of T cell changes during pregnancy in multiple sclerosis. TCRdb's table, derived via immunoSEQ multiplex PCR, lists solely in-frame clones and lacks some. The repertoire consists of tens of thousands of clones, with 90% occurring once and the leading ten covering under 3.5%. Specimen: CD8+ T cells from peripheral blood mononuclear cells, collected before pregnancy. The origin of the receptors is a female donor with multiple sclerosis, enrolled in a pregnancy study.

The rearrangement uses TRBV6-5 and TRBJ2-7, with 7 bases that match TRBD1. CDR1 is MNHEY, CDR2 SVGAGI, per germline. The CDR3 has 13 residues. V lost 5 bases to trimming and J lost 7 bases; unmatched junction nucleotides: 8. The CDR3 sequence: CASSIDRVGEQYF. The CDR3 bases are TGTGCCAGCAGTATAGACAGGGTTGGTGAGCAGTACTTC.

This clone turned up a few times. One base away lies a much larger clone, so this may be a sequencing read error. J is TRBJ2-2 and V is TRBV25-1, with TRBD1 matching 7 bases. V dropped 4 bases and J dropped 3; count of bases not matched to a gene: 2. The germline V gene encodes CDR1 MGHDK and CDR2 SYGVNS. The CDR3 loop spans 14 amino acids. In DNA form, the CDR3 reads TGTGCCAGCAGTGGCGACAGGGACACCGGGGAGCTGTTTTTT. Translating it yields CASSGDRDTGELFF.

CDR3 region: CASSHSGTGESYEQYF. CDR3 DNA sequence: TGCGCCAGCAGCCACTCGGGGACAGGGGAATCATACGAGCAGTACTTC. The chain links TRBV4-3 to TRBJ2-7; 10 bases line up with TRBD1. CDR1 and CDR2 (germline): LGHNA, YSLEER. The CDR3 contains 16 residues. With 3 bases clipped from V and 4 bases from J, the junction kept 9 bases outside the gene matches.

The rearrangement links TRBV15 to TRBJ1-5; D is possibly TRBD1 (5 bases). In germline, CDR1 is LNHNV, CDR2 YYDKDF (reference sequence). Trimming cost V 3 bases and J 6 bases, with 15 bases left between them. This CDR3 has 15 residues. The CDR3 nucleotides are TGTGCCACCAGCAGTAGTGACATGGGGGGTCAGCCCCAGCATTTT. Residues: CATSSSDMGGQPQHF. The full variable domain, its missing parts supplied by reference TRBV15 and TRBJ1-5, is DAMVIQNPRYQVTQFGKPVTLSCSQTLNHNVMYWYQQKSSQAPKLLFHYYDKDFNNEADTPDNFQSRRPNTSFCFLDIRSPGLGDTAMYLCATSSSDMGGQPQHFGDGTRLSIL.

A note on this clone: A read error may produce the germline difference seen at one junction end. The V and J genes are TRBV6-5 and TRBJ1-1; D remains ambiguous. Germline V gives CDR1 MNHEY, CDR2 SVGAGI. CDR3 size: 14 residues. The CDR3 DNA sequence: TGTGCCAGCAGAGACACCTCCATGAACCCTGAAGCTTTCTTT. Translation gives CASRDTSMNPEAFF.

This chain joins TRBV5-4 and TRBJ2-3, with 8 bases fitting TRBD2. This CDR3 is built from 13 residues. Per the germline V gene, CDR1 is SGHNT and CDR2 is YYREEE (reference sequence). The CDR3, as DNA: TGTGCACCCGGGACTAGTGGTACAGATACGCAGTATTTT. It specifies CAPGTSGTDTQYF.

This chain links TRBV6-5 with TRBJ2-3, with D tentatively TRBD2 (5 bases). CDR3 size: 15 residues. The germline gives CDR1 MNHEY, CDR2 SVGAGI. V lost 6 bases, J lost 0 bases, and 13 bases lay in between. The CDR3 DNA sequence: TGTGCCAGCAGCCCCACTAGTCGTAGCACAGATACGCAGTATTTT. The encoded protein is CASSPTSRSTDTQYF.

V and J are TRBV11-2 and TRBJ1-1; D unresolved. Between the trimmed V and J ends, which lost 8 bases and 8 bases, there was a span of 15 bases. The CDR3 sequence is 12 residues long. CDR1 and CDR2 from the germline V gene are SGHAT and FQNNGV. CDR3 sequence reads: CASEWGGREAFF. CDR3 nucleotide sequence: TGTGCCAGCGAATGGGGAGGCAGGGAAGCTTTCTTT.

This sequence joins TRBV5-1 and TRBJ2-3; 11 positions agree with TRBD2. Unmatched junction bases numbered 5, after V lost 2 bases and J lost 6 bases. Germline V gives CDR1 SGHRS, CDR2 YFSETQ. The CDR3 totals 15 residues. The CDR3 nucleotides read TGCGCCAGCAGCTTTAGCGGGGGGGCCTGGGATACGCAGTATTTT. Translated: CASSFSGGAWDTQYF.

A single count supports this clone. The V and J genes are TRBV4-2 and TRBJ1-1; 8 bases match TRBD1. The CDR3 sequence is 14 residues long. The V and J ends lost 5 bases and 6 bases, in that order; junction bases with no gene match: 8. CDR1 and CDR2 (germline): LGHNA, YNFKEQ. In DNA form, the CDR3 reads TGTGCCAGCAGCAAGGGGACAGGTCCACCTGAAGCTTTCTTT. Translating gives CASSKGTGPPEAFF.

The gene calls are TRBV11-2 and TRBJ2-3, with 8 bases matching TRBD1. Germline CDR1 reads SGHAT; CDR2 reads FQNNGV. The CDR3 runs to 15 residues. The V gene end was trimmed by 7 bases and the J gene end by 0 bases; junction bases not matched to a gene: 6. The CDR3 region is CASTIRTGSTDTQYF. The CDR3 coding sequence is TGTGCCAGCACCATAAGGACAGGGAGCACAGATACGCAGTATTTT.

The chain is built from TRBV9 and TRBJ2-3, with TRBD2 matching over 9 bases. The V gene's germline CDR1 is SGDLS and CDR2 YYNGEE. After removal of 3 bases from V and 2 bases from J, the junction contained 10 bases not matched to a gene. The CDR3 spans 17 residues. The CDR3 loop is CASSGLQRGVSTDTQYF. CDR3 DNA sequence: TGTGCCAGCAGCGGACTCCAGCGGGGGGTCTCCACAGATACGCAGTATTTT.

The genes are TRBV7-2 and TRBJ2-6; tentative D call: TRBD1 (6 bases). V shed 5 bases and J shed 0 bases, with 8 bases lying between them. Germline loops: CDR1 SGHTA, CDR2 FQGNSA. CDR3 length: 15 amino acids. DNA of the CDR3: TGTGCCAGCAGCAAACAGGGCTCTGGGGCCAACGTCCTGACTTTC. Translated: CASSKQGSGANVLTF.

The chain employs TRBV4-1 and TRBJ2-7, with D perhaps TRBD2 (6 bases). This CDR3 region has 14 residues. Germline values: CDR1 MGHRA, CDR2 YSYEKL. The V end was cut by 3 bases, the J end by 0 bases, with 9 bases between. For the CDR3, the DNA is TGCGCCAGCAGCCATCGGGGGAGCTCCTACGAGCAGTACTTC. This translates into CASSHRGSSYEQYF.

The V call is TRBV5-1, the J call TRBJ2-1, with 8 positions matching TRBD2. The CDR3 contains 15 residues. Germline CDR1 reads SGHRS; CDR2 reads YFSETQ. After removal of 1 base from V and 4 bases from J, the junction contained 4 bases not matched to a gene. CDR3 DNA sequence: TGCGCCAGCAGCTTGCTTAGCGGGGATTACAATGAGCAGTTCTTC. Translating it yields CASSLLSGDYNEQFF.

The rearrangement links TRBV5-6 to TRBJ2-1; 9 bases are shared with TRBD1. The germline V gene encodes CDR1 SGHDT and CDR2 YYEEEE. V lost 5 bases to trimming and J lost 4 bases; unmatched junction nucleotides: 1. This CDR3 has 13 amino acids. DNA of the CDR3: TGTGCCAGCAGTGGACAGGGGTACAATGAGCAGTTCTTC. Translated, it gives CASSGQGYNEQFF.